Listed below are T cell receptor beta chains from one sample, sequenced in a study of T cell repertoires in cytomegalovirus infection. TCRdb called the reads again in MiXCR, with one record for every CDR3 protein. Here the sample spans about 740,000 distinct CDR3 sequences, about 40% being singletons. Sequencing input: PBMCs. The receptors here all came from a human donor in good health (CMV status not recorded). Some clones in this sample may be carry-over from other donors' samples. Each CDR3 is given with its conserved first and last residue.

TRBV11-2 CASSWGQGRNYGYTF
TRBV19 CASKGQDSGANVLTF
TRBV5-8 CASSFGRVGAFF
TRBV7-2 CASHSGRDGNEQFF
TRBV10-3 CAIKNVGLNQPQHF
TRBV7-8 CASSLSRLGVGPAF
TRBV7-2 CASSLALGGYSYEQYF
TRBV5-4 CASSLRTGMYTEAFF
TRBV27 CASSFLTSRTDTQYF
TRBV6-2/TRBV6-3 CASSSPRDSSKSEQFF
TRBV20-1 CSATDRAEAYEQYF
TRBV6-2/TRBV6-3 CASSYSSGRAIEQYF
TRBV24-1 CATSDSYILAGSSDTGELFF
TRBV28 CASDVRTGSSYEQYF
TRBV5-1 CASSSDGQGGNTIYF
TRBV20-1 CSAPPSDGYTF
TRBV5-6 CASSLWEGQIGEQFF
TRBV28 CASGGGGRYEQYF
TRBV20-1 CSVSPTSMNTEAFF
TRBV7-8 CASSLRTRLEAFF
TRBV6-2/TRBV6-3 CASSYSPTANTEAFF
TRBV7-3 CASSLTLFSSYNEQFF
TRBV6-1 CASSEVDSRRGAFF
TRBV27 CASSFKGANYEQYF
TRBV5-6 CASSLRGLVGQPQHF
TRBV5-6 CASSLGRFKHTQYF
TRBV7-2 CASSLRGRGGTEAFF
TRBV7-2 CASSLANAGGVQHF
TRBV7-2 CASSLVLSSGGLNTGELFF
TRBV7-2 CASSLVPAGGLRYNEQFF
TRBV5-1 CASSLAIGQEQYF
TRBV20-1 CSARVSYNTEAFF
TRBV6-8 CASSYQDGGYGYTF
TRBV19 CASSTIDSYNQPQHF
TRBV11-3 CASSLDGGPYTGELFF
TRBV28 CASTPVTGQVAGELFF
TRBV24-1 CATSDPGTGSETQYF
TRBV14 CASSLLAGVGKTQYF
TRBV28 CASSSPRGAGELFF
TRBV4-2 CASSQEDRISYEQYF
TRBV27 CASRNQQGEKLFF
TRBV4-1 CASSQVFGPRETQYF
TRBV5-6 CASTRSTEVKQPQHF
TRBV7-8 CASSFQDPQETQYF
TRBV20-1 CSARPGQGSEKLFF
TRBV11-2 CASSVGPGEQPQHF
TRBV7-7 CASSLVGGQQETQYF
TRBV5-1 CASSLNPTSSYEQYF
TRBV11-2 CASSSVGGGMRSTEAFF
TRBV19 CASSILNGDTEAFF
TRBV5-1 CASSLAPNYGYTF
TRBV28 CASSTYMGDYNSPLHF
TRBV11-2 CASSLGTGTGNTGELFF
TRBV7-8 CASSLAMVGLAAYEQYF